This T cell receptor beta chain originates from a study of early T cells in non-severe SARS-CoV-2 infection. Turning to the study itself: RNA in bulk from unsorted whole blood was sequenced, and chains were unpaired. Study-level results: Lookups in VDJdb leaned toward anti-spike CD8 responses and missed private and CD4 specificities.

The CDR3 spans 16 residues. Per the germline V gene, CDR1 is KGHSH and CDR2 is LQKENI. Deletions cut 2 bases from V and 2 bases from J, with 15 bases between. This clonotype was detected ten times or more. What it recognizes is unknown. Each single cDNA molecule received a unique molecular identifier. TCRdb independently ran MiXCR on the 5' RACE reads; one entry per CDR3 protein. This table holds more than 90,000 distinct CDR3 sequences, about 13% found once. The sample was whole blood. The sequence derives from an adult who was a healthcare worker with PCR-confirmed SARS-CoV-2 infection or an uninfected control (not recorded which). The V gene is TRBV18, the J gene TRBJ1-2, with a tentative D call TRBD1 (6 bases). CDR3 residues: CASSPTGGARNYGYTF. The CDR3 DNA sequence: TGTGCCAGCTCACCAACGGGGGGCGCTCGCAACTATGGCTACACCTTC.